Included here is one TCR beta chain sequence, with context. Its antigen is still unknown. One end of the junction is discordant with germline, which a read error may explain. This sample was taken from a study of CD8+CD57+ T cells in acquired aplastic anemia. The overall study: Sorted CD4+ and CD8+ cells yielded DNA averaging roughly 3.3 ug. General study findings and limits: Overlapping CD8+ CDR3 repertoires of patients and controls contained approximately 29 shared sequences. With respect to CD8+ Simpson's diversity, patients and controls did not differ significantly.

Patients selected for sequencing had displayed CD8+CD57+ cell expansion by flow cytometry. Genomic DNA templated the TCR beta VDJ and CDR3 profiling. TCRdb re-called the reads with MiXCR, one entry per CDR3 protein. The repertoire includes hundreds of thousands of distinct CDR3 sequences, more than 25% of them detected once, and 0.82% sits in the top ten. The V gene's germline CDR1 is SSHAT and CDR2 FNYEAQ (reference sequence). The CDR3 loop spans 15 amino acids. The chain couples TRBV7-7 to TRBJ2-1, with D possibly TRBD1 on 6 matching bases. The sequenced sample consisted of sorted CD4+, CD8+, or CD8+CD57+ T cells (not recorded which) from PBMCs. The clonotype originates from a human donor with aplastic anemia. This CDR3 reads CASSFSLDSYNEQFF. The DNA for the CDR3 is TGTGCTAGCAGTTTTAGCCTGGACAGCTACAATGAGCAGTTCTTC.